This T cell receptor beta chain was obtained from a study of cytomegalovirus exposure and HLA in healthy donors. Findings and limits, study-wide: Exclusion as indistinguishable affected some V segments, including TRBV6-2 and TRBV6-3. An analysis was carried out at a later point. It showed that HLA-associated TCR beta chains were more clonally expanded than equally common non-associated chains.

A word on this clone: Its antigen is currently unknown.

Deletions cut 5 bases from V and 0 bases from J, with 10 bases between. The CDR3 runs 14 residues. Germline CDR1 reads SGHTA; CDR2 reads FQGTGA. The PCR was carried out with 60 Vbeta primers and 13 Jbeta primers. Per the study methods: Unique TCR beta chains totaled roughly 80 million in a later count, with roughly 12 million of them shared. The method was immunoSEQ multiplex PCR; TCRdb's version includes in-frame clones alone and lacks a portion of them. That table gives V, J and clone size, and the DNA gave D and trimming. The sample has more than 60,000 clones, just under 80% seen once. Material: PBMCs. The V call is TRBV7-3, the J call TRBJ1-1; weak D call: TRBD1 (6 bases). This receptor was identified in a woman aged 25 to 45 in good health and CMV-seronegative. This chain's CDR3 is CASSQGQLNTEAFF. The CDR3 bases are TGTGCCAGCAGCCAGGGGCAGCTGAACACTGAAGCTTTCTTT. Using reference TRBV7-3 and TRBJ1-1 for the parts outside the CDR3, the full variable domain is GAGVSQTPSNKVTEKGKYVELRCDPISGHTALYWYRQSLGQGPEFLIYFQGTGAADDSGLPNDRFFAVRPEGSVSTLKIQRTERGDSAVYLCASSQGQLNTEAFFGQGTRLTVV.